The next 3 T cell receptor beta chains were all read from a single sample in a study of shared clonotypes between healthy human individuals. The table came from immunoSEQ multiplex PCR; TCRdb's copy has only in-frame clones and leaves some out. The sample contains roughly 1 million clones, about 75% of which appear only once. The material sequenced was memory CD4+ T cells sorted from blood. This sample's subset: CD45RA-negative fraction. The receptors derive from a man between 18 and 35 years old in good health.

This sequence joins TRBV14 and TRBJ2-5, with a possible D match to TRBD2 (5 bases). There are 16 residues in the CDR3. Germline-derived CDR1 and CDR2 are SGHDN and FVKESK. The V end was cut by 2 bases, the J end by 3 bases, with 16 bases between. The CDR3 protein is CASSQLTGGYEETQYF. Written as DNA, the CDR3 is TGTGCCAGCAGCCAACTAACCGGAGGATACGAAGAGACCCAGTACTTC.

CDR3 nucleotides: TGTGCCAGCAGCACTACAGGGGCAACTAATGAAAAACTGTTTTTT. Its translation is CASSTTGATNEKLFF. The chain combines TRBV5-5 with TRBJ1-4; 7 nucleotides align to TRBD1. CDR1 SGHKS and CDR2 YYEKEE come from the germline V gene (reference sequence). There are 15 residues in the CDR3. V gave up 4 bases and J gave up 0 bases; unmatched junction bases: 3.

The CDR3 reads CASSEAVRAGNYGYTF. Here the CDR3 DNA reads TGTGCCAGCAGTGAAGCAGTGAGGGCGGGTAACTATGGCTACACCTTC. V gene TRBV6-1 combines with J gene TRBJ1-2; no clear D. V lost 0 bases and J 1 base, leaving 12 bases between the germline ends. CDR1 and CDR2 (germline): MNHNS, SASEGT. The CDR3 has 16 amino acids.